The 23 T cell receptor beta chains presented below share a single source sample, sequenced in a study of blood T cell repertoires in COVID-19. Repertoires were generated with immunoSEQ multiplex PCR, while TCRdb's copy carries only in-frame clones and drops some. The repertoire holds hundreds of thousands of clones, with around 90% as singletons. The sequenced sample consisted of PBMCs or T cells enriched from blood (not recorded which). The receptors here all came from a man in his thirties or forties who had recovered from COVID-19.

Here the CDR3 reads CASSLSSYEQYF. The CDR3 bases are TGTGCCAGCAGCTTGAGCTCCTACGAGCAGTACTTC. The chain recombines TRBV11-2 with TRBJ2-7; no definite D call. The V gene's germline CDR1 is SGHAT and CDR2 FQNNGV. The V end was cut by 3 bases, the J end by 0 bases, with 3 bases between. This CDR3 has 12 residues.

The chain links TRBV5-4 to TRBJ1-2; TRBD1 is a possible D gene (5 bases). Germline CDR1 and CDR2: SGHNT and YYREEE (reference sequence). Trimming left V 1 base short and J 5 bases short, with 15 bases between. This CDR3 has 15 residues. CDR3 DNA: TGTGCCAGCAGCTTGAGCCGGGCAGGGATGTATGGCTACACCTTC. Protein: CASSLSRAGMYGYTF.

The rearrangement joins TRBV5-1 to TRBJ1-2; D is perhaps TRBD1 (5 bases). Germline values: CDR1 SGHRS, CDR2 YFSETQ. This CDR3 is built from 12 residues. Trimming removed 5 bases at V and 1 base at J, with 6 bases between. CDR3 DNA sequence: TGCGCCAGCAGACAGGTTAACTATGGCTACACCTTC. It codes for CASRQVNYGYTF.

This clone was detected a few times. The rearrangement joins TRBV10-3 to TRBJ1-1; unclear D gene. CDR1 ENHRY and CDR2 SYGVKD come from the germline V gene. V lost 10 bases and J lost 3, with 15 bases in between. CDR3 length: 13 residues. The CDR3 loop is CATARLRDTEAFF. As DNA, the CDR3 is TGTGCCACGGCAAGGTTGCGGGACACTGAAGCTTTCTTT.

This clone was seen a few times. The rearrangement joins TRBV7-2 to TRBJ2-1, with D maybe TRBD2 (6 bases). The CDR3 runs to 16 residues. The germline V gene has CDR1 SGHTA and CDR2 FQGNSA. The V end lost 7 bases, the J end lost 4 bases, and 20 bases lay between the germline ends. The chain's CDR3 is CASNLGSLAGYNEQFF. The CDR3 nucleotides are TGTGCCAGCAACCTGGGGAGTTTGGCGGGGTACAATGAGCAGTTCTTC.

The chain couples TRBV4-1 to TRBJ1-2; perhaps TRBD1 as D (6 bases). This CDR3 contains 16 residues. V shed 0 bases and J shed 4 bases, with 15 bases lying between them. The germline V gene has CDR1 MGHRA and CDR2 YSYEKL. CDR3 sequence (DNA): TGCGCCAGCAGCCAAGATCTTCAGGGAGGGGGCTATGGCTACACCTTC. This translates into CASSQDLQGGGYGYTF.

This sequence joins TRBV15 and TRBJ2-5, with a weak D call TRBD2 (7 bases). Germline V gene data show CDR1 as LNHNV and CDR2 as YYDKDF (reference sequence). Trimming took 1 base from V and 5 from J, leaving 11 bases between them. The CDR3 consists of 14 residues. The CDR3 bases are TGTGCCACCAGCAGAGTTGGGAGGGGGGAGACCCAGTACTTC. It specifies CATSRVGRGETQYF.

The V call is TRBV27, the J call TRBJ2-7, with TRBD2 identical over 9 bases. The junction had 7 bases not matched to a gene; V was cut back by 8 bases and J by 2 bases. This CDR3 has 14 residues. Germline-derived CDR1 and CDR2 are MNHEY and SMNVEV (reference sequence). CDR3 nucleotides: TGTGCCAGCCAAAAGGCGGGGGGGCCCTACGAGCAGTACTTC. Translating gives CASQKAGGPYEQYF.

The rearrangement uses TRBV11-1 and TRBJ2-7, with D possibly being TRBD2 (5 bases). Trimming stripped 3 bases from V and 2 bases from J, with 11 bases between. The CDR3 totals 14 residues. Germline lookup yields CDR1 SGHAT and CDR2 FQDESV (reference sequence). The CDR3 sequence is CASSFAGITYEQYF. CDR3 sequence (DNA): TGTGCCAGCAGCTTCGCCGGGATTACCTACGAGCAGTACTTC.

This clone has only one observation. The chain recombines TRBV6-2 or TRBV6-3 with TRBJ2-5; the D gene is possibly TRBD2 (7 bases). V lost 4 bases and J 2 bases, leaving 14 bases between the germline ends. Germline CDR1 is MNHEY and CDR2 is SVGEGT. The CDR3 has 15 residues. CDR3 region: CASSWGGDGQETQYF. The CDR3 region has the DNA TGTGCCAGCAGTTGGGGGGGCGATGGACAAGAGACCCAGTACTTC.

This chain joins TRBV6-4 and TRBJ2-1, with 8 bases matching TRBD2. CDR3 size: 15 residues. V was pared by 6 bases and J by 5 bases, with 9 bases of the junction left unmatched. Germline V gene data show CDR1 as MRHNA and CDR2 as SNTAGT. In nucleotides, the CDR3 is TGTGCCAGCAGCTCTTCCGGGACTAGAAACAATGAGCAGTTCTTC. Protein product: CASSSSGTRNNEQFF.

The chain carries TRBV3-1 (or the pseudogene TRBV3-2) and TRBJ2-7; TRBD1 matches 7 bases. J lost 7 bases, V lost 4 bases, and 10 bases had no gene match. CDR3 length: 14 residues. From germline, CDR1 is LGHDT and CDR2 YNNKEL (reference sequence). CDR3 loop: CASSPRTGLGEQYF. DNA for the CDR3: TGTGCCAGCAGCCCACGGACAGGCTTGGGGGAGCAGTACTTC.

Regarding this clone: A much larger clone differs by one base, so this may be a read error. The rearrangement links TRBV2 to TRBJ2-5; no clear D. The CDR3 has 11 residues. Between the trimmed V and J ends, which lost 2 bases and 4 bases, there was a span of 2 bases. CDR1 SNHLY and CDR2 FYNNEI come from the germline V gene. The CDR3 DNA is TGTGCCAGCAGTGAACTAGAGACCCAGTACTTC. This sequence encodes CASSELETQYF.

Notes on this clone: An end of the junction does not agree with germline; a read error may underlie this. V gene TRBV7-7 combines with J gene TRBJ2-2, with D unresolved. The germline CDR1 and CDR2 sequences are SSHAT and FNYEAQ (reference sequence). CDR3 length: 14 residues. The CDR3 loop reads CASSSTPSTGELFF. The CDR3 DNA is TGTGCTAGCAGCTCGACGCCTAGCACCGGGGAGCTGTTTTTT.

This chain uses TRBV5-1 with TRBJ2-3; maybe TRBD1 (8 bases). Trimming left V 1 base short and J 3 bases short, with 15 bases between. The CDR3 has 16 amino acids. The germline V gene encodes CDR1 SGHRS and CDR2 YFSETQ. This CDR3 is CASSLFTGGGTDTQYF. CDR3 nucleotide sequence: TGCGCCAGCAGCTTGTTCACAGGGGGAGGGACAGATACGCAGTATTTT.

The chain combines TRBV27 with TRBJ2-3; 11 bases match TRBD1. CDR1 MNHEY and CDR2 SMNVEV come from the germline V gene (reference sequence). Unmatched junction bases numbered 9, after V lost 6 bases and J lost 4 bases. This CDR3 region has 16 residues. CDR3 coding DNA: TGTGCCAGCAGCGATTCTCCGGGACAGGGGGCAGATACGCAGTATTTT. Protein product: CASSDSPGQGADTQYF.

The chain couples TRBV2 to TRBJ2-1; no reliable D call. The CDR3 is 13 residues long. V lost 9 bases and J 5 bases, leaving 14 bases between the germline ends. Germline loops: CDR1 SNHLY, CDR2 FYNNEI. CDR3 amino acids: CASEWSLHNEQFF. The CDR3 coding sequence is TGTGCCAGTGAGTGGAGTTTGCACAATGAGCAGTTCTTC. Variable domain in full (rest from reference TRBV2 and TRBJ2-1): EPEVTQTPSHQVTQMGQEVILRCVPISNHLYFYWYRQILGQKVEFLVSFYNNEISEKSEIFDDQFSVERPDGSNFTLKIRSTKLEDSAMYFCASEWSLHNEQFFGPGTRLTVL.

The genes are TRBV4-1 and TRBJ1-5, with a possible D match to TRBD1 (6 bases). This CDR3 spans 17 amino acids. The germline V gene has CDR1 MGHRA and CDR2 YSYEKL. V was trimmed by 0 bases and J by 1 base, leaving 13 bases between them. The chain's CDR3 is CASSQDGGPLSNQPQHF. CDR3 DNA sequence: TGCGCCAGCAGCCAAGATGGGGGCCCGTTGAGCAATCAGCCCCAGCATTTT.

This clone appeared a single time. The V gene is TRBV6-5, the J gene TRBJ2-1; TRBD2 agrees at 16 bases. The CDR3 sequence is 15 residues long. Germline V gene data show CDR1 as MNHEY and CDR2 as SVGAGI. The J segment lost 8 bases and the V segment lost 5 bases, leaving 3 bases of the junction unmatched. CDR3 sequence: CASSLGTSGRDEQFF. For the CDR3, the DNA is TGTGCCAGCAGTCTCGGGACTAGCGGGAGGGATGAGCAGTTCTTC.

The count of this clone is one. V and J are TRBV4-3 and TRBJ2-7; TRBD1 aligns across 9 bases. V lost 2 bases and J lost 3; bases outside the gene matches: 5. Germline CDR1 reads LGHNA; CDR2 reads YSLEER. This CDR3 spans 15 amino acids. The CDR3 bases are TGCGCCAGCAGCCAACTCACAGGGGGCCTCTACGAGCAGTACTTC. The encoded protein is CASSQLTGGLYEQYF.

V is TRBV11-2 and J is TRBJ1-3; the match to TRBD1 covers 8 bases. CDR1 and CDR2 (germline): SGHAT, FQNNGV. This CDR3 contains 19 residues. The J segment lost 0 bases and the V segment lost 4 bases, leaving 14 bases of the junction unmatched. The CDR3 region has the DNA TGTGCCAGCAGCTCCTTCCGCAATCTAGACAGGGGCTCTGGAAACACCATATATTTT. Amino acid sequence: CASSSFRNLDRGSGNTIYF.

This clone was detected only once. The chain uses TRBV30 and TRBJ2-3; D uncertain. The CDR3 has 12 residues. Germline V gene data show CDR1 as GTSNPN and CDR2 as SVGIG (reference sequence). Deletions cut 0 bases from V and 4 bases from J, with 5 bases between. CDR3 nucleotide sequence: TGTGCCTGGAGTGTCCGTCCAGATACGCAGTATTTT. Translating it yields CAWSVRPDTQYF.

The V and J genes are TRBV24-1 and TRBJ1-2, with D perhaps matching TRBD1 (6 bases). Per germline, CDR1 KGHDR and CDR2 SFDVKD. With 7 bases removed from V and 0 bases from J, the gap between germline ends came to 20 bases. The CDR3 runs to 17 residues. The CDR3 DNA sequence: TGTGCCACCAGCACCAACGATCGGGACAAGTCTAACTATGGCTACACCTTC. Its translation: CATSTNDRDKSNYGYTF.